This TCR beta chain emerged from a study of PD-1 blockade in classical Hodgkin lymphoma. Profiling relied on immunoSEQ multiplex PCR, and the TCRdb table lists in-frame clones only, not all of them. The sample consists of about 94,000 clones, approximately 89% of them appearing once. Study outcomes and limitations: Baseline TCR diversity was reportedly lower in newly diagnosed patients than healthy donors. Some patients started nivolumab under 1 year after ASCT, and they were excluded. Compared with baseline, CD4+ but not CD8+ TCR diversity had risen significantly by C4D1. For complete responders, baseline diversity was comparable to that of newly diagnosed patients.

CDR1 is KGHSH, CDR2 LQKENI, per germline. This CDR3 has 16 amino acids. V gave up 2 bases and J gave up 2 bases; unmatched junction bases: 2. Following autologous stem cell transplantation, relapse occurred in every patient, and exposure to brentuximab vedotin varied. Points on this clone: The antigen remains unidentified.

This TCR derives from a human donor with classical Hodgkin lymphoma. Sample: peripheral blood mononuclear cells (PBMCs), taken before the second cycle of nivolumab. The chain carries TRBV18 and TRBJ2-3, with TRBD2 identical over 12 bases. For the CDR3, the DNA is TGTGCCAGCTCACCAAGGACTAGCGGGACCACAGATACGCAGTATTTT. Its translation is CASSPRTSGTTDTQYF.